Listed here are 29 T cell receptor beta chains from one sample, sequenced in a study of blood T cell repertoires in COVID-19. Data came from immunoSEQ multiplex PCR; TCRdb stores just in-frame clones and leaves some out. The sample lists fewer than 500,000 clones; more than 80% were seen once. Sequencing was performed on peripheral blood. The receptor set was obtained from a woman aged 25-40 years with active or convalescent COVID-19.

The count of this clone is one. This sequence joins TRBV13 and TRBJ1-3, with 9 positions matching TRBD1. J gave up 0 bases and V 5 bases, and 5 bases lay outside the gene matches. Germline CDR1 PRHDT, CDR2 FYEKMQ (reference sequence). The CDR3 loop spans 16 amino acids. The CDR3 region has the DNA TGTGCCAGCAGCGTCCGACAGGGGGTCTCTGGAAACACCATATATTTT. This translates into CASSVRQGVSGNTIYF.

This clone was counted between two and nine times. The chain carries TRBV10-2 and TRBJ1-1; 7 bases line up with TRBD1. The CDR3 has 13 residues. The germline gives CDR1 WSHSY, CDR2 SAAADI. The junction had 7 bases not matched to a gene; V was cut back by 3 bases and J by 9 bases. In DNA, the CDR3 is TGCGCCAGCAGTGATTGGGACAGACCCCAAGCTTTCTTT. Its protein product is CASSDWDRPQAFF.

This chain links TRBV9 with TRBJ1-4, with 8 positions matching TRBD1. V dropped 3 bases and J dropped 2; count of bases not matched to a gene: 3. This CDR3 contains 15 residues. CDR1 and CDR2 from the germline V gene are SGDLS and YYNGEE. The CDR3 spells CASSGGQGTNEKLFF. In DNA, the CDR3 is TGTGCCAGCAGCGGTGGACAGGGCACTAATGAAAAACTGTTTTTT.

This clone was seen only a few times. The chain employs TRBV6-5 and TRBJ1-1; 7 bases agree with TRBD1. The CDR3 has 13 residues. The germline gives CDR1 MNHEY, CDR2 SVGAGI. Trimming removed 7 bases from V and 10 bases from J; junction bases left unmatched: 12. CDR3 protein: CASTSLETGRAFF. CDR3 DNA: TGTGCCAGCACCTCCCTGGAGACAGGGAGAGCTTTCTTT.

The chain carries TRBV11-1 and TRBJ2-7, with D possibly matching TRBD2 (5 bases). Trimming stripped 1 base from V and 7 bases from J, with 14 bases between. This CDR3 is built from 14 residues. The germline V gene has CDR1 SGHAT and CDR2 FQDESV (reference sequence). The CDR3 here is CASSLVGSAGEQYF. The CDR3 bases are TGTGCCAGCAGCTTAGTGGGTAGCGCTGGGGAGCAGTACTTC.

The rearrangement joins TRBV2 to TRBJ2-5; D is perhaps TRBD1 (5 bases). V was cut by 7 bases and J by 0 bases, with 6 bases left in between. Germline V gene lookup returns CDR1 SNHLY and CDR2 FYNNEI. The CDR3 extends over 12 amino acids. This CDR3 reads CASTDNQETQYF. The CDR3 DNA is TGTGCCAGCACGGACAACCAAGAGACCCAGTACTTC.

The CDR3 here is CASSPIGLAAHNEQFF. The CDR3 DNA sequence: TGTGCCAGCTCACCGATCGGACTAGCGGCCCACAATGAGCAGTTCTTC. This chain joins TRBV18 and TRBJ2-1, with 10 bases lining up with TRBD2. J gave up 5 bases and V 3 bases, and 7 bases lay outside the gene matches. The germline CDR1 and CDR2 sequences are KGHSH and LQKENI. There are 16 residues in the CDR3.

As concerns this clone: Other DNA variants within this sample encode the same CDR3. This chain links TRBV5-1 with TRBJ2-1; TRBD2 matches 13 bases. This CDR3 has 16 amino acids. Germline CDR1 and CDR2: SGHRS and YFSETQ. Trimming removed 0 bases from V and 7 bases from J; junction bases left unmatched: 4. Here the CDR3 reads CASSLGLAGGYNEQFF. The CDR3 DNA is TGCGCCAGCAGCTTGGGACTAGCGGGAGGTTATAATGAGCAGTTCTTC.

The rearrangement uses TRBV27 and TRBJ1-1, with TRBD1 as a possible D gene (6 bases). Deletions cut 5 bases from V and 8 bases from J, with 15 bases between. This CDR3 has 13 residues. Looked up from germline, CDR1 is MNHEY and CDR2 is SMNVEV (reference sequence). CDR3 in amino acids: CASSPKMGQEAFF. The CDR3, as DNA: TGTGCCAGCAGTCCAAAGATGGGACAAGAAGCTTTCTTT.

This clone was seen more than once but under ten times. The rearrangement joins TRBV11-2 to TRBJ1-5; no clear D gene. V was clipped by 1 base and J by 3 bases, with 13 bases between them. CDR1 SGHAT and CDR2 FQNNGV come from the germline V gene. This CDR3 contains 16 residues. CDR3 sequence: CASSLGPEFINQPQHF. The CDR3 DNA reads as TGTGCCAGCAGCTTAGGCCCGGAGTTCATCAATCAGCCCCAGCATTTT.

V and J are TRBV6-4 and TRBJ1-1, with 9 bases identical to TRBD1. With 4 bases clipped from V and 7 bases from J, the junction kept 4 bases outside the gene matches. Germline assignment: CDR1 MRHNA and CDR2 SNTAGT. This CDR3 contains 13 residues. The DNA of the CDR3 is TGTGCCAGCAGTGTGAAGACAGGGGGTGAAGCTTTCTTT. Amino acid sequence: CASSVKTGGEAFF.

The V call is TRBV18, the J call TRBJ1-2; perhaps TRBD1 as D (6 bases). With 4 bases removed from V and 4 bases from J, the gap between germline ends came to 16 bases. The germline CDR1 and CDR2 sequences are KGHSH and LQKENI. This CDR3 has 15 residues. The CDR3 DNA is TGTGCCAGCTCACGTCCGGGGGGCGCGGGCTATGGCTACACCTTC. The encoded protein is CASSRPGGAGYGYTF. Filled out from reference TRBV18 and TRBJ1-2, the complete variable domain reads NAGVMQNPRHLVRRRGQEARLRCSPMKGHSHVYWYRQLPEEGLKFMVYLQKENIIDESGMPKERFSAEFPKEGPSILRIQQVVRGDSAAYFCASSRPGGAGYGYTFGSGTRLTVV.

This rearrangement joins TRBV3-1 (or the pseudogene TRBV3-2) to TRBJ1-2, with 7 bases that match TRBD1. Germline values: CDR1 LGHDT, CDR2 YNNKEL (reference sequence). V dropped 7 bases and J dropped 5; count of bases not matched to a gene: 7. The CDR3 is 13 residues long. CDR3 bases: TGTGCCAGCACCGAAGCAGGGGGGTATGGCTACACCTTC. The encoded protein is CASTEAGGYGYTF.

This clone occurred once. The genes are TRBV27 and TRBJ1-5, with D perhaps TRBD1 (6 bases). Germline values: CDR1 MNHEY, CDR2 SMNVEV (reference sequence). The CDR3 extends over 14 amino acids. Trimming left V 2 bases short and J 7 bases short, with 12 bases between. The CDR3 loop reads CASSLGRGGQPQHF. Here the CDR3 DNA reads TGTGCCAGCAGTTTAGGCAGGGGTGGACAGCCCCAGCATTTT.

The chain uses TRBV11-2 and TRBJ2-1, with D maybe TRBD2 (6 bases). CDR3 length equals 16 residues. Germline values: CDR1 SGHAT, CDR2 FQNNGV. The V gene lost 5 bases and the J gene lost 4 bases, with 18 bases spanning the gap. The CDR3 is CASSQRGGWSYNEQFF. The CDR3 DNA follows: TGTGCCAGCAGCCAAAGGGGAGGATGGTCTTACAATGAGCAGTTCTTC. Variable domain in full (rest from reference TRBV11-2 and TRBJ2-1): EAGVAQSPRYKIIEKRQSVAFWCNPISGHATLYWYQQILGQGPKLLIQFQNNGVVDDSQLPKDRFSAERLKGVDSTLKIQPAKLEDSAVYLCASSQRGGWSYNEQFFGPGTRLTVL.

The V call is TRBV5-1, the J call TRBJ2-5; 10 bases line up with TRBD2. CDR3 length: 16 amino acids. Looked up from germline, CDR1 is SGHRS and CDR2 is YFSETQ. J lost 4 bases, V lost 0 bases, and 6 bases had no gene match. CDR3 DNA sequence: TGCGCCAGCAGCTTGGCACCTAGCGGGAGTGGAGAGACCCAGTACTTC. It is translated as CASSLAPSGSGETQYF.

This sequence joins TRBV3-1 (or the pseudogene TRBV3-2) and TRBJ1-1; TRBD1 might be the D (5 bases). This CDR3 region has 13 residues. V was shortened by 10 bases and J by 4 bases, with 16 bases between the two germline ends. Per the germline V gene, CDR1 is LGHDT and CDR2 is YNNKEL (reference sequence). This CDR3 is CATRRAWGTEAFF. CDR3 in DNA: TGTGCCACCCGCAGGGCTTGGGGCACTGAAGCTTTCTTT.

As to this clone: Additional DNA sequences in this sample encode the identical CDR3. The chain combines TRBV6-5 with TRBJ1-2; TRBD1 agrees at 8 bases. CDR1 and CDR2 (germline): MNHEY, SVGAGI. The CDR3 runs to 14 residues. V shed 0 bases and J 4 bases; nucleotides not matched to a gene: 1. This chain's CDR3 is CASSYSTGVYGYTF. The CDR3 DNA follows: TGTGCCAGCAGTTACTCGACAGGGGTCTATGGCTACACCTTC.

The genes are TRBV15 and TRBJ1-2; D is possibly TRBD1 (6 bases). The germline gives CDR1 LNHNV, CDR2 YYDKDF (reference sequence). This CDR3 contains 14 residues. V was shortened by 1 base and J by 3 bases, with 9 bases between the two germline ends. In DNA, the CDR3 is TGTGCCACCAGCAGAGGGGGGCGAGACTATGGCTACACCTTC. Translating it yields CATSRGGRDYGYTF.

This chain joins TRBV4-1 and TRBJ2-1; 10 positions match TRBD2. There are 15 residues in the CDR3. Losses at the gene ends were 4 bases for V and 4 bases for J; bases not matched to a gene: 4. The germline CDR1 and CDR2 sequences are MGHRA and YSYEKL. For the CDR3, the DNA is TGCGCCAGCAGCCGTCTAGCGGGAGAATACAATGAGCAGTTCTTC. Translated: CASSRLAGEYNEQFF.

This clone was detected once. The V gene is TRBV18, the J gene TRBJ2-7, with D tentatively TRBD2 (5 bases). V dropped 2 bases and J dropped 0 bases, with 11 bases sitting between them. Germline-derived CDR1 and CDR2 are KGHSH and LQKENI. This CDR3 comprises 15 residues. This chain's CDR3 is CASSPGEMSSYEQYF. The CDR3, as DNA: TGTGCCAGCTCACCAGGGGAGATGAGCTCCTACGAGCAGTACTTC.

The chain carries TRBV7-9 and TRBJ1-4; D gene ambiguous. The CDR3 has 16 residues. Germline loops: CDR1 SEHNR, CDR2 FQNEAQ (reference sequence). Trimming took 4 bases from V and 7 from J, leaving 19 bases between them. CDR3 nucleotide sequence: TGTGCCAGCAGCTCTCACGAGGTTCGGGAAGTTGAAAAACTGTTTTTT. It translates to CASSSHEVREVEKLFF.

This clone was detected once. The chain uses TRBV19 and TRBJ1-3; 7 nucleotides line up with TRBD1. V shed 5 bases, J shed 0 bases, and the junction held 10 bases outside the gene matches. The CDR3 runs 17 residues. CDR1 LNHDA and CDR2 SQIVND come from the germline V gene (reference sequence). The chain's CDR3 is CASSRPGQASSGNTIYF. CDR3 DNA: TGTGCCAGTAGTCGCCCCGGACAGGCCAGCTCTGGAAACACCATATATTTT.

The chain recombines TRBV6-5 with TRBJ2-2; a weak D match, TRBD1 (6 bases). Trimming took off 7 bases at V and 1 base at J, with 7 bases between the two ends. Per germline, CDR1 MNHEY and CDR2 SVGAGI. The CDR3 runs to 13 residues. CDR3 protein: CASNRENTGELFF. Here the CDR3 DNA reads TGTGCCAGCAACAGGGAGAACACCGGGGAGCTGTTTTTT.

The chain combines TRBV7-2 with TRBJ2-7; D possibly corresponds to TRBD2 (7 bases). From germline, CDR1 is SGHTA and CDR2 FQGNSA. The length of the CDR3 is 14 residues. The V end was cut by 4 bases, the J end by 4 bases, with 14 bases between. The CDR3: CASSWGGARYEQYF. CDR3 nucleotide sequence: TGTGCCAGCAGCTGGGGGGGGGCGAGGTACGAGCAGTACTTC.

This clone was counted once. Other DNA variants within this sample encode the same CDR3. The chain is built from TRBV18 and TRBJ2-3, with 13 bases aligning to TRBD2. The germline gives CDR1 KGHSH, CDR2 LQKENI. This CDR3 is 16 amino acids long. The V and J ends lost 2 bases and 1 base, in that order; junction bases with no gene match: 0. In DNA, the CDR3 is TGTGCCAGCTCACCAGGACTAGCGGGGGGCACAGATACGCAGTATTTT. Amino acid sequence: CASSPGLAGGTDTQYF.

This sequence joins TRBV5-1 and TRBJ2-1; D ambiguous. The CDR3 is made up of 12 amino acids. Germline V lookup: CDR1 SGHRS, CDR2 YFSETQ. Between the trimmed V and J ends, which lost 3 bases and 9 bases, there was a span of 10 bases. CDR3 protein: CASSSLFGEQFF. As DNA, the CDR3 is TGCGCCAGCAGCTCTCTTTTCGGTGAGCAGTTCTTC.

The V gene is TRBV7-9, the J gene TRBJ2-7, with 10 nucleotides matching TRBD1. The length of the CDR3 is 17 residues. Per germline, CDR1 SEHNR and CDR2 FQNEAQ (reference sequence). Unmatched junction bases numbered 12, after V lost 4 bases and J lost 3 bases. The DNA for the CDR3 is TGTGCCAGCAGCTATCTTAGACAGGGGGCCATGGGCTACGAGCAGTACTTC. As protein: CASSYLRQGAMGYEQYF.

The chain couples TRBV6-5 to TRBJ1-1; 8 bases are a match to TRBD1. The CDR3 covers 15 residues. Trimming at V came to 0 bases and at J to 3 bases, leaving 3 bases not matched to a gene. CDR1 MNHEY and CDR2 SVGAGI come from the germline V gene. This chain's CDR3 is CASSYSGQADTEAFF. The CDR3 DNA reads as TGTGCCAGCAGTTACTCGGGACAGGCAGACACTGAAGCTTTCTTT.